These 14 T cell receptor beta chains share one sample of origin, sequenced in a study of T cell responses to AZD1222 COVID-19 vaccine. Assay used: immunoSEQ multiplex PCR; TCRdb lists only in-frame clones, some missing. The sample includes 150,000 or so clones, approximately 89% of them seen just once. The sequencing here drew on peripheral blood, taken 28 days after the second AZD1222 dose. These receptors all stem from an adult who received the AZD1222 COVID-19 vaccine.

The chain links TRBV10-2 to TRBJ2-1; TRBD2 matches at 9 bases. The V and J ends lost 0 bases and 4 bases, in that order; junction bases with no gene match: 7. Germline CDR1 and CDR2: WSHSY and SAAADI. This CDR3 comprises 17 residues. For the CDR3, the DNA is TGCGCCAGCAGTGAGTCGATCTCTCTAGCGGGGTACAATGAGCAGTTCTTC. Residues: CASSESISLAGYNEQFF.

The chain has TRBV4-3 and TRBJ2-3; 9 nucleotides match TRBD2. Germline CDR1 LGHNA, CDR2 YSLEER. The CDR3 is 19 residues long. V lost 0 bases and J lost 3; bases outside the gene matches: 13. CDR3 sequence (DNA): TGCGCCAGCAGCCAAGATGTGGGGCTCGGCGGGGGGGCGACAGATACGCAGTATTTT. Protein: CASSQDVGLGGGATDTQYF.

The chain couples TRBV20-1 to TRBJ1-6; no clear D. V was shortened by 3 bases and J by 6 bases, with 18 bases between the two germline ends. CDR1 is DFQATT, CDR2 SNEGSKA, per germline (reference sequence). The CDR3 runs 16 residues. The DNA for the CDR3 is TGCAGTGCTAGTTTGGTTTCTGGAGCTACTAATTCACCCCTCCACTTT. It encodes CSASLVSGATNSPLHF.

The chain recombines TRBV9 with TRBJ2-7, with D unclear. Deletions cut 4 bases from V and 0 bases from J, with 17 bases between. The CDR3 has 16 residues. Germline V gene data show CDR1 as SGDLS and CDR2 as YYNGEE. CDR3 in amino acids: CASSPYPVESSYEQYF. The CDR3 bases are TGTGCCAGCAGCCCCTATCCCGTCGAGAGCTCCTACGAGCAGTACTTC. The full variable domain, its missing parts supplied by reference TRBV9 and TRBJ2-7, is DSGVTQTPKHLITATGQRVTLRCSPRSGDLSVYWYQQSLDQGLQFLIQYYNGEERAKGNILERFSAQQFPDLHSELNLSSLELGDSALYFCASSPYPVESSYEQYFGPGTRLTVT.

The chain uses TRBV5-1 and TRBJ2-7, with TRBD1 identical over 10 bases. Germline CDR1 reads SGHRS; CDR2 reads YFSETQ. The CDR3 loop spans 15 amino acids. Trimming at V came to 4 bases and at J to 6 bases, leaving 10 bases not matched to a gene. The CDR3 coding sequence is TGCGCCAGCAGCCATTCCGGGGACAGGGGTCTCGAGCAGTACTTC. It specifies CASSHSGDRGLEQYF.

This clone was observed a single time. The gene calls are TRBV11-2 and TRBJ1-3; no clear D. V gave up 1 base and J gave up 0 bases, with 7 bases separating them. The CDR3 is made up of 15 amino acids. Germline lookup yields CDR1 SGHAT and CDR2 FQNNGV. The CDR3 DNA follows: TGTGCCAGCAGCTTAGGTTTACTCTCTGGAAACACCATATATTTT. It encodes CASSLGLLSGNTIYF. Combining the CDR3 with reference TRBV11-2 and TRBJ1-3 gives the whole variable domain EAGVAQSPRYKIIEKRQSVAFWCNPISGHATLYWYQQILGQGPKLLIQFQNNGVVDDSQLPKDRFSAERLKGVDSTLKIQPAKLEDSAVYLCASSLGLLSGNTIYFGEGSWLTVV.

The CDR3: CASSYSQGMGEQYF. In nucleotides, the CDR3 is TGTGCCAGCAGTTACTCGCAGGGAATGGGCGAGCAGTACTTC. The rearrangement uses TRBV6-5 and TRBJ2-7; a weak D match, TRBD1 (5 bases). Germline V gives CDR1 MNHEY, CDR2 SVGAGI. V was shortened by 0 bases and J by 6 bases, with 12 bases between the two germline ends. The CDR3 runs to 14 residues.

The CDR3: CASSQGGDGTEAFF. The CDR3, as DNA: TGTGCCAGCAGCCAGGGGGGGGATGGCACTGAAGCTTTCTTT. The rearrangement joins TRBV7-9 to TRBJ1-1; TRBD1 agrees at 7 bases. V lost 5 bases and J lost 4; bases outside the gene matches: 7. The CDR3 length is 14 residues. In germline, CDR1 is SEHNR, CDR2 FQNEAQ (reference sequence).

In nucleotides, the CDR3 is TGTGCCAGCAGCTTAGAAAGGTCTGGAAACACCATATATTTT. This translates into CASSLERSGNTIYF. This rearrangement joins TRBV7-9 to TRBJ1-3; D uncertain. CDR1 SEHNR and CDR2 FQNEAQ come from the germline V gene (reference sequence). Trimming left V 1 base short and J 1 base short, with 5 bases between. There are 14 residues in the CDR3.

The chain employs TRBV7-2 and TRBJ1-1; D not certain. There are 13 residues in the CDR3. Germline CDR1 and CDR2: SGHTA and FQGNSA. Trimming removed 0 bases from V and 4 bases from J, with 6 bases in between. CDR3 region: CASSLALSTEAFF. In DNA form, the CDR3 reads TGTGCCAGCAGCTTAGCGCTTAGCACTGAAGCTTTCTTT.

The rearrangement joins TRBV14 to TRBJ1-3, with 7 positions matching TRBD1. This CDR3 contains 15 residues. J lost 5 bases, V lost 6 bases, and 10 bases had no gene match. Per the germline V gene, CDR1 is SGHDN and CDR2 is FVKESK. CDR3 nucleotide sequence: TGTGCCAGCAGGCGAGGGGGCAATGTTAGAAACACCATATATTTT. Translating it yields CASRRGGNVRNTIYF.

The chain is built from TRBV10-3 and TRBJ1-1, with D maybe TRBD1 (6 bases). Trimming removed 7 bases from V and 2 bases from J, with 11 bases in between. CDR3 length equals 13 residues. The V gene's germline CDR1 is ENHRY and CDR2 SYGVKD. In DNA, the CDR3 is TGTGCCATCAACCAGGGGACAAACACTGAAGCTTTCTTT. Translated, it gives CAINQGTNTEAFF.

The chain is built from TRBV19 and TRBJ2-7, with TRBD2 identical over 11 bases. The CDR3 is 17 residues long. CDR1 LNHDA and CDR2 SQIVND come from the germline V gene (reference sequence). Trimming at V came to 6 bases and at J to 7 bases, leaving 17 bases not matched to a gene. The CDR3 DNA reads TGTGCCAGTAGAACTAGCGGGGGCTCGGATGGAATTTGGGAGCAGTACTTC. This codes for CASRTSGGSDGIWEQYF. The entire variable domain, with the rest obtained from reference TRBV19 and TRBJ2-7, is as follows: DGGITQSPKYLFRKEGQNVTLSCEQNLNHDAMYWYRQDPGQGLRLIYYSQIVNDFQKGDIAEGYSVSREKKESFPLTVTSAQKNPTAFYLCASRTSGGSDGIWEQYFGPGTRLTVT.

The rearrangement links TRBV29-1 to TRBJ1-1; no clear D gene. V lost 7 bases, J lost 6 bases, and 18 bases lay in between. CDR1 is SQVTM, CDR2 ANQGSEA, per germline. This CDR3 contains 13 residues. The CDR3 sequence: CSGGVGDGAEAFF. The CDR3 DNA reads TGCAGCGGCGGGGTCGGGGATGGGGCTGAAGCTTTCTTT.